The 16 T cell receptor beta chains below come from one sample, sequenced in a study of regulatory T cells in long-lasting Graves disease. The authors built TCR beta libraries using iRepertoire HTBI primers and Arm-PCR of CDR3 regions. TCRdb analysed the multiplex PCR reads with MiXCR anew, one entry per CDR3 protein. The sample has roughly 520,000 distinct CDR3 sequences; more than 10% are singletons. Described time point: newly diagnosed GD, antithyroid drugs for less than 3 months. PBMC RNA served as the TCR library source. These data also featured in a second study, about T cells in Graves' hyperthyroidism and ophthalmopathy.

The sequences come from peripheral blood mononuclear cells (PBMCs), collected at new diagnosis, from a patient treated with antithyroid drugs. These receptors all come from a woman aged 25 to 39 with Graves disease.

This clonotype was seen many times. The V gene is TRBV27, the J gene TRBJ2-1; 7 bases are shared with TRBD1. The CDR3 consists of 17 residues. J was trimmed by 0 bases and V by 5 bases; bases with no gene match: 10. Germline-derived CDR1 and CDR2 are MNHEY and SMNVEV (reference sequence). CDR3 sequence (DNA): TGTGCCAGCAGTCCGGACAGGCCCGGTGGCTCCTACAATGAGCAGTTCTTC. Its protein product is CASSPDRPGGSYNEQFF.

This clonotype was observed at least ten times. CDR3 DNA sequence: TGCGCCAGCAGCGGGAGTATCCCCTACAATGAGCAGTTCTTC. This sequence encodes CASSGSIPYNEQFF. The chain has TRBV5-1 and TRBJ2-1, with TRBD2 as a possible D gene (5 bases). This CDR3 is built from 14 residues. Germline V gives CDR1 SGHRS, CDR2 YFSETQ. The V end was cut by 4 bases, the J end by 2 bases, with 10 bases between.

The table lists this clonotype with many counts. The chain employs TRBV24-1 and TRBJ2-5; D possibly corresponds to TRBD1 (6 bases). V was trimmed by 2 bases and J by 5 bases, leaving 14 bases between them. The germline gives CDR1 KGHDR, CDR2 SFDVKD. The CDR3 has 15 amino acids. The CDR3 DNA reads TGTGCCACCAGTGATTACAGGGAGAACCCCGAGACCCAGTACTTC. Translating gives CATSDYRENPETQYF.

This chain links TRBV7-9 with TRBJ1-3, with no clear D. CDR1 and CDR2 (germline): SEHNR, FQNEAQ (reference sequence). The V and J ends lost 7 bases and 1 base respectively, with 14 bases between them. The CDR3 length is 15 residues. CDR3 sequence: CASIPRRRSGNTIYF. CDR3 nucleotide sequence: TGTGCCAGCATTCCCCGGCGCAGGTCTGGAAACACCATATATTTT.

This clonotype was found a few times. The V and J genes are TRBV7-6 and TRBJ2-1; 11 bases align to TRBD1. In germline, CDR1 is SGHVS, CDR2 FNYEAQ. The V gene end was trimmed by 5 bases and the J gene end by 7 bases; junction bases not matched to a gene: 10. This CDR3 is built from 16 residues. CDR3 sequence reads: CASSKYSGQGANEQFF. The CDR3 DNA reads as TGTGCCAGCAGCAAATATTCCGGACAGGGGGCAAATGAGCAGTTCTTC.

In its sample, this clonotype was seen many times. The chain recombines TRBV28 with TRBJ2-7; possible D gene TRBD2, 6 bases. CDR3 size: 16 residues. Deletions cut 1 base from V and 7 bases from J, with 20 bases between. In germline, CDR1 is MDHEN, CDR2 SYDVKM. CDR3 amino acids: CASSLSWTNPSTEQYF. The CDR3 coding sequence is TGTGCCAGCAGTTTATCCTGGACTAACCCCTCCACAGAGCAGTACTTC.

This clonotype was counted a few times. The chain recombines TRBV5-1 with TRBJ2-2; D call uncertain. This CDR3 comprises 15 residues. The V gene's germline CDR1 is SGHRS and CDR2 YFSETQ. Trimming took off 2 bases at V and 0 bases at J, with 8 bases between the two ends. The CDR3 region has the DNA TGCGCCAGCAGCTTTCTCGAAGCGAACACCGGGGAGCTGTTTTTT. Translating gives CASSFLEANTGELFF.

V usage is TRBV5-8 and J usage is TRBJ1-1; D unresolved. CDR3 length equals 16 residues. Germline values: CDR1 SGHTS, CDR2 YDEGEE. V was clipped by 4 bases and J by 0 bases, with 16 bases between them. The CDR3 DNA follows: TGTGCCAGCAGCCTCCTTGGGCTTGTGATGAACACTGAAGCTTTCTTT. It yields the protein CASSLLGLVMNTEAFF.

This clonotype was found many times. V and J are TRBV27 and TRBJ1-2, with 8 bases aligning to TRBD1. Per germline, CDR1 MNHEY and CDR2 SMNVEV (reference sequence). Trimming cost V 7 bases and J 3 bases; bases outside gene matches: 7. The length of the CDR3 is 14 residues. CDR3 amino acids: CASTKTGAHYGYTF. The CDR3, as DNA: TGTGCCAGCACAAAGACAGGGGCGCACTATGGCTACACCTTC.

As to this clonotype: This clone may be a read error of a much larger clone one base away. The CDR3 coding sequence is TGTACCAGCAGCCAGCAAACAGGAGCCCTCCACTTT. It yields the protein CTSSQQTGALHF. The rearrangement joins TRBV6-1 to TRBJ1-6; weak D call: TRBD1 (5 bases). The CDR3 has 12 amino acids. Germline CDR1 and CDR2: MNHNS and SASEGT.

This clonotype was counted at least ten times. DNA of the CDR3: TGTGCCAGCTCGGCTGACAGAATCCAAGAGACCCAGTACTTC. This gives the protein CASSADRIQETQYF. The V gene is TRBV2, the J gene TRBJ2-5, with D perhaps matching TRBD1 (5 bases). The V end was cut by 8 bases, the J end by 1 base, with 14 bases between. Germline V gives CDR1 SNHLY, CDR2 FYNNEI. The CDR3 consists of 14 residues.

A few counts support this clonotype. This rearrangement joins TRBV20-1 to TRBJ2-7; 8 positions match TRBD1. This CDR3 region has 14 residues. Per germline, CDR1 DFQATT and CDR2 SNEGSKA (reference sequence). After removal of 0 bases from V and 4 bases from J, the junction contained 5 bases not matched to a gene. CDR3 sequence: CSARDAGGRYEQYF. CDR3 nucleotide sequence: TGCAGTGCTAGAGACGCAGGGGGCAGATACGAGCAGTACTTC.

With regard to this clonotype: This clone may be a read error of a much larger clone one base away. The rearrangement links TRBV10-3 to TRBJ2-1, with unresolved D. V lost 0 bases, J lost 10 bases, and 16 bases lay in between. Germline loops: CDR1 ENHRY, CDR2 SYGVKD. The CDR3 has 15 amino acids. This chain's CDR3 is CAISESGGNSYEQFF. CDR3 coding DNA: TGTGCCATCAGTGAGTCGGGCGGAAACTCCTACGAGCAGTTCTTC.

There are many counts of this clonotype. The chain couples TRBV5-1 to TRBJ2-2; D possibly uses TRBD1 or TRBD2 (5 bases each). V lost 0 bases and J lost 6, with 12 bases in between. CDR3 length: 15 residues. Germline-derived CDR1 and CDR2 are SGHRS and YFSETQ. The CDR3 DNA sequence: TGCGCCAGCAGCTTGGCACAGGTCGGGGCCGGGGAGCTGTTTTTT. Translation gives CASSLAQVGAGELFF.

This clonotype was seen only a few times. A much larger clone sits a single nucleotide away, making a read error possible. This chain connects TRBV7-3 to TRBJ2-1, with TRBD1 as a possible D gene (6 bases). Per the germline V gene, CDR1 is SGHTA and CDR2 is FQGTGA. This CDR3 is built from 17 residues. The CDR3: CASSPGFGQQMYSEQFF. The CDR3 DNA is TGTGCCAGCAGCCCGGGCTTTGGACAGCAGATGTACAGTGAGCAGTTCTTC.

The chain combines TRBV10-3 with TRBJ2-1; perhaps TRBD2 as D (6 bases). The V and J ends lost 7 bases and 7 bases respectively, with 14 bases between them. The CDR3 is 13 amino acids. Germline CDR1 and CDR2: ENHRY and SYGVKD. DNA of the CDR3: TGTGCCATCATGCGGGAAGTAAGGAATGAGCAGTTCTTC. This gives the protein CAIMREVRNEQFF.